Each of the 9 T cell receptor beta chains below was sequenced from the same sample in a study of T cells in localized non-small cell lung cancer. Using immunoSEQ multiplex PCR, the repertoire was profiled, and TCRdb retains in-frame clones only, with some absent. This sample has 2,500 to 3,500 clones, with less than 40% found just once. The material was lung tumor tissue, obtained before any cancer treatment. The receptors were gathered from a male donor at least 60 years old with stage I squamous cell lung carcinoma.

The chain uses TRBV19 and TRBJ2-3; 8 bases align to TRBD2. Germline V gene data show CDR1 as LNHDA and CDR2 as SQIVND (reference sequence). J lost 1 base, V lost 3 bases, and 9 bases had no gene match. CDR3 size: 17 residues. This chain's CDR3 is CASSIFRTSGGTDTQYF. The DNA of the CDR3 is TGTGCCAGTAGTATTTTTCGAACTAGCGGTGGCACAGATACGCAGTATTTT.

This clone was detected only a few times. V gene TRBV10-3 combines with J gene TRBJ2-3; the D is unclear. Germline-derived CDR1 and CDR2 are ENHRY and SYGVKD. V dropped 2 bases and J dropped 3 bases, with 6 bases sitting between them. The CDR3 consists of 13 residues. The CDR3 nucleotides read TGTGCCATCAGTGAGATGGCGACAGATACGCAGTATTTT. This codes for CAISEMATDTQYF.

This clone was seen more than once but under ten times. The chain uses TRBV28 and TRBJ2-7; 7 positions agree with TRBD2. V shed 7 bases, J shed 6 bases, and the junction held 15 bases outside the gene matches. The CDR3 spans 15 residues. Germline CDR1 is MDHEN and CDR2 is SYDVKM. The CDR3 bases are TGTGCCAGCAACTTTAAGGCGGGAGTCGGAGGCGAGCAGTACTTC. It codes for CASNFKAGVGGEQYF.

V usage is TRBV18 and J usage is TRBJ2-7, with 7 bases matching TRBD2. Looked up from germline, CDR1 is KGHSH and CDR2 is LQKENI. The CDR3 loop spans 15 amino acids. The J segment lost 1 base and the V segment lost 3 bases, leaving 6 bases of the junction unmatched. CDR3 in DNA: TGTGCCAGCTCACCGGGTAGCGGGTTTTCCTACGAGCAGTACTTC. Its protein is CASSPGSGFSYEQYF.

V is TRBV30 and J is TRBJ1-5; 10 bases fit TRBD1. Germline V gene data show CDR1 as GTSNPN and CDR2 as SVGIG (reference sequence). After removal of 4 bases from V and 7 bases from J, the junction contained 4 bases not matched to a gene. The CDR3 extends over 13 amino acids. CDR3 amino acids: CAWKQGQGQPQHF. The CDR3 DNA is TGTGCCTGGAAACAGGGACAGGGGCAGCCCCAGCATTTT. Using reference TRBV30 and TRBJ1-5 for the parts outside the CDR3, the full variable domain is SQTIHQWPATLVQPVGSPLSLECTVEGTSNPNLYWYRQAAGRGLQLLFYSVGIGQISSEVPQNLSASRPQDRQFILSSKKLLLSDSGFYLCAWKQGQGQPQHFGDGTRLSIL.

This clone has only a few counts. The J gene is TRBJ1-1, the V gene TRBV28; a possible D gene is TRBD1 (5 bases). There are 14 residues in the CDR3. Germline V CDR1 and CDR2: MDHEN, SYDVKM. V was clipped by 6 bases and J by 1 base, with 12 bases between them. As DNA, the CDR3 is TGTGCCAGCAGGCGCGGGGCGGGGAACACTGAAGCTTTCTTT. Protein product: CASRRGAGNTEAFF.

This chain joins TRBV19 and TRBJ2-5; D might be TRBD1 (6 bases). The CDR3 spans 16 residues. Germline CDR1 reads LNHDA; CDR2 reads SQIVND (reference sequence). V was clipped by 4 bases and J by 5 bases, with 20 bases between them. CDR3 DNA sequence: TGTGCCAGTAGTAAAGGGCGACAGGAGTCCGGGGAGACCCAGTACTTC. It yields the protein CASSKGRQESGETQYF.

This clone has just a few counts. This chain links TRBV30 with TRBJ1-2; D uncertain. V lost 6 bases, J lost 2 bases, and 10 bases lay in between. The CDR3 is 12 amino acids. Germline loops: CDR1 GTSNPN, CDR2 SVGIG (reference sequence). The CDR3 spells CACLGLNYGYTF. In DNA, the CDR3 is TGTGCCTGTCTAGGGCTGAACTATGGCTACACCTTC.

This rearrangement joins TRBV29-1 to TRBJ1-1; D is perhaps TRBD1 (6 bases). The CDR3 spans 14 residues. CDR1 and CDR2 (germline): SQVTM, ANQGSEA. The V end was cut by 4 bases, the J end by 4 bases, with 16 bases between. Written as DNA, the CDR3 is TGCAGCGTTGGAGCAGGGGTTCGGGGCACTGAAGCTTTCTTT. Its translation: CSVGAGVRGTEAFF.